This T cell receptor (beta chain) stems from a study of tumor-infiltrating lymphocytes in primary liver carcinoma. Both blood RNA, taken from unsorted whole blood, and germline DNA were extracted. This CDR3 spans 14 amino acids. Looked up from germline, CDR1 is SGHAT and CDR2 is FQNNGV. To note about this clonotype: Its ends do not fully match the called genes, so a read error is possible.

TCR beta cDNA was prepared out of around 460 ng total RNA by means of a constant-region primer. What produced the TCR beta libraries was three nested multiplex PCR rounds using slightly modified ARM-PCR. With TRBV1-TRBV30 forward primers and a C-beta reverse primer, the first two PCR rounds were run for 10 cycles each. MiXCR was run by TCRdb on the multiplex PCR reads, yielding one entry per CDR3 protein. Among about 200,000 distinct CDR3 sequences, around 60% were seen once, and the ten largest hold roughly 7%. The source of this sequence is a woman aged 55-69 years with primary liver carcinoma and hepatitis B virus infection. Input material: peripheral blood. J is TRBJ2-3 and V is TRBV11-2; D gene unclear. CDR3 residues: CTSSPPGSADTLYF. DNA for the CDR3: TGTACCAGCAGCCCCCCAGGATCTGCAGATACTCTGTATTTT.